This T cell receptor beta chain derives from a study of shared clonotypes between healthy human individuals. For the study at large: CD4 naive and CD4 memory each took three plates per donor, while CD8 naive took two and CD8 memory one.

Sequenced by immunoSEQ multiplex PCR; TCRdb stores in-frame clones only, minus some. The sample contains roughly 640,000 clones, around two thirds of which appear only once. V lost 4 bases and J 9 bases, leaving 12 bases between the germline ends. The CDR3 covers 11 residues. Per germline, CDR1 DFQATT and CDR2 SNEGSKA (reference sequence). This clone was recorded a few times. The sequence came from a woman aged 25-40 years in good health. V gene TRBV20-1 combines with J gene TRBJ2-5; D is ambiguous. The material sequenced was memory CD4+ T cells sorted from blood. Subset described: CD45RA-negative fraction. CDR3 loop: CSATDGWAQYF. CDR3 in DNA: TGCAGTGCTACGGACGGGTGGGCCCAGTACTTC.